The 10 T cell receptor beta chains listed next were all sequenced from one sample in a study of vaccination and CD4 T cells after COVID-19. Treatment of the sample: roughly 10-day PBMC culture with coronavirus spike peptide pools or control peptides (ViraFEST assay). The Oncomine TCR Beta short-read assay was applied to DNA of cultured CD4+ T cells. Each CDR3 protein gets one entry after TCRdb re-called the PCR reads with MiXCR. This table has about 20,000 distinct CDR3 sequences, about 68% appearing once. For these TCRs, the target antigens are not known. The sample comprised CD4+ T cells from blood, cultured in vitro. These receptor sequences come from a human donor who had recovered from COVID-19.

CDR3 coding DNA: TGTGCCTGGAGTGAGGGCGGGGGTTGGCAGCCCCAGCATTTT. Protein sequence: CAWSEGGGWQPQHF. This rearrangement joins TRBV30 to TRBJ1-5, with D maybe TRBD1 (5 bases). The length of the CDR3 is 14 residues. Trimming stripped 1 base from V and 7 bases from J, with 14 bases between. Germline CDR1 and CDR2: GTSNPN and SVGIG (reference sequence).

The chain links TRBV7-6 to TRBJ2-3; 7 bases line up with TRBD1. This CDR3 contains 14 residues. In germline, CDR1 is SGHVS, CDR2 FNYEAQ. CDR3 DNA sequence: TGTGCTAGCTCAAGGACAGGCCGCACAGATACGCAGTATTTT. Translation: CASSRTGRTDTQYF.

In its sample, this clonotype was seen a few times. The chain links TRBV6-2 or TRBV6-3 to TRBJ1-2; 7 positions agree with TRBD1. The CDR3 sequence is 13 residues long. V shed 6 bases, J shed 5 bases, and the junction held 6 bases outside the gene matches. The germline V gene encodes CDR1 MNHEY and CDR2 SVGEGT. CDR3 in amino acids: CASSYGTEYGYTF. In DNA, the CDR3 is TGTGCCAGCAGCTACGGGACAGAATATGGCTACACCTTC.

The V call is TRBV11-3, the J call TRBJ2-7; D remains ambiguous. The CDR3 has 15 residues. Germline-derived CDR1 and CDR2 are SGHNT and YENEEA. Trimming pared 5 bases from V and 3 bases from J, leaving 17 bases between. Written as DNA, the CDR3 is TGTGCCAGCAGCGTGGGTGGCCCTCTTGTCTACGAGCAGTACTTC. Encoded protein: CASSVGGPLVYEQYF.

The V call is TRBV6-1, the J call TRBJ2-3; 11 nucleotides match TRBD2. V trimming: 8 bases; J trimming: 1 base; junction bases outside the gene matches: 2. From germline, CDR1 is MNHNS and CDR2 SASEGT. The CDR3 runs 14 residues. The chain's CDR3 is CASQLAGGTDTQYF. The CDR3 DNA sequence: TGTGCCAGCCAACTAGCGGGGGGCACAGATACGCAGTATTTT.

The gene calls are TRBV2 and TRBJ1-5, with a tentative D call TRBD1 (5 bases). The CDR3 is made up of 13 amino acids. Between the trimmed V and J ends, which lost 7 bases and 5 bases, there was a span of 12 bases. The germline CDR1 and CDR2 sequences are SNHLY and FYNNEI. CDR3 in DNA: TGTGCCAGCAAGTGGAACAGGTATCAGCCCCAGCATTTT. Protein product: CASKWNRYQPQHF.

This chain joins TRBV5-1 and TRBJ1-6; tentative D call: TRBD1 (6 bases). Trimming pared 4 bases from V and 2 bases from J, leaving 10 bases between. CDR1 is SGHRS, CDR2 YFSETQ, per germline. The CDR3 contains 15 residues. CDR3 nucleotide sequence: TGCGCCAGCAGCAGCGGGACACCCTATAATTCACCCCTCCACTTT. Its protein product is CASSSGTPYNSPLHF.

The rearrangement joins TRBV2 to TRBJ1-6; unclear D gene. The CDR3 loop spans 14 amino acids. The V end was cut by 1 base, the J end by 7 bases, with 8 bases between. In germline, CDR1 is SNHLY, CDR2 FYNNEI. The CDR3 reads CASSEERANSPLHF. CDR3 bases: TGTGCCAGCAGTGAAGAACGTGCCAATTCACCCCTCCACTTT.

V usage is TRBV18 and J usage is TRBJ1-1; 8 nucleotides line up with TRBD1. The V and J ends lost 4 bases and 6 bases, in that order; junction bases with no gene match: 10. This CDR3 region has 15 residues. Germline assignment: CDR1 KGHSH and CDR2 LQKENI. CDR3 sequence (DNA): TGTGCCAGCTCACGGACAGGGTCCGAGTTTTCTGAAGCTTTCTTT. Amino acid sequence: CASSRTGSEFSEAFF. Full variable domain (remainder filled in from reference TRBV18 and TRBJ1-1): NAGVMQNPRHLVRRRGQEARLRCSPMKGHSHVYWYRQLPEEGLKFMVYLQKENIIDESGMPKERFSAEFPKEGPSILRIQQVVRGDSAAYFCASSRTGSEFSEAFFGQGTRLTVV.

The chain couples TRBV11-2 to TRBJ2-5; D possibly corresponds to TRBD1 (7 bases). Deletions cut 0 bases from V and 7 bases from J, with 15 bases between. Germline lookup yields CDR1 SGHAT and CDR2 FQNNGV. This CDR3 comprises 15 residues. DNA of the CDR3: TGTGCCAGCAGCTTAGATCTATTTCAGGGGGGGACCCAGTACTTC. As protein: CASSLDLFQGGTQYF.